Shown below are 27 T cell receptor beta chains from a single sample sequenced in a study of T cells after yellow fever vaccination. Using its own MiXCR run on the 5' RACE reads, TCRdb lists one record per CDR3 protein. In the table there are some 670,000 distinct CDR3 sequences, more than 9% of which are singletons. Source: PBMCs, taken on the day of the yellow fever booster vaccination. Source of these receptors: a man aged 25-45 years who received the YFV17D yellow fever vaccine.

The chain joins TRBV5-1 to TRBJ1-2; maybe TRBD1 (5 bases). This CDR3 spans 14 amino acids. The V and J ends lost 4 bases and 1 base respectively, with 11 bases between them. The germline gives CDR1 SGHRS, CDR2 YFSETQ. The CDR3 region has the DNA TGCGCCAGCAGCCGGGACCGACTTAACTATGGCTACACCTTC. This sequence encodes CASSRDRLNYGYTF.

This clonotype came up many times. The junction and the germline gene differ at one end; a read error may be behind it. The V gene is TRBV5-1, the J gene TRBJ1-3, with D perhaps TRBD1 (5 bases). The CDR3 is made up of 14 amino acids. Germline-derived CDR1 and CDR2 are SGHRS and YFSETQ. CDR3 nucleotides: TGTGCCAGCAGCTTAGGGGATTCTGGAAACACCATATATTTT. Translation gives CASSLGDSGNTIYF.

DNA for the CDR3: TGCAGTGCTGGAAACGAGGCAGGAGGCCGGAATAATTCACCCCTCCACTTT. This gives the protein CSAGNEAGGRNNSPLHF. The chain recombines TRBV20-1 with TRBJ1-6; no firm D call. CDR3 length equals 17 residues. The germline V gene has CDR1 DFQATT and CDR2 SNEGSKA (reference sequence). V lost 5 bases, J lost 5 bases, and 22 bases lay in between.

This clonotype was counted many times. The CDR3 spells CASSYKRTGAYYEQYF. CDR3 coding DNA: TGTGCCAGCAGTTACAAGAGGACGGGGGCCTACTACGAGCAGTACTTC. The chain links TRBV6-5 to TRBJ2-7, with D perhaps TRBD1 or TRBD2 (6 bases each). Germline lookup yields CDR1 MNHEY and CDR2 SVGAGI. V was shortened by 2 bases and J by 3 bases, with 17 bases between the two germline ends. The CDR3 sequence is 16 residues long.

The sample holds a few counts of this clonotype. The chain is built from TRBV4-2 and TRBJ2-3, with 11 bases matching TRBD2. The CDR3 has 18 residues. CDR1 is LGHNA and CDR2 is YNFKEQ in the germline V gene. The ends lost 1 base at V and 1 base at J; junction bases unmatched: 7. CDR3 residues: CASSQGPAGLAGTDTQYF. CDR3 nucleotide sequence: TGTGCCAGCAGCCAAGGCCCAGCGGGACTAGCGGGCACAGATACGCAGTATTTT.

This clonotype was detected ten times or more. This sequence joins TRBV27 and TRBJ2-1; 13 bases line up with TRBD2. Trimming removed 4 bases from V and 12 bases from J; junction bases left unmatched: 9. The CDR3 spans 15 residues. CDR1 and CDR2 (germline): MNHEY, SMNVEV (reference sequence). This CDR3 reads CASSSTSGGEVRQFF. The CDR3 DNA reads TGTGCCAGCAGTTCCACTAGCGGGGGGGAAGTAAGGCAGTTCTTC.

This clonotype was observed a few times. This chain joins TRBV19 and TRBJ2-5; the D gene is possibly TRBD1 (5 bases). The V end lost 3 bases, the J end lost 3 bases, and 11 bases lay between the germline ends. This CDR3 has 14 residues. Per germline, CDR1 LNHDA and CDR2 SQIVND (reference sequence). CDR3 bases: TGTGCCAGTAGTATTCAGGGAATGGAAGAGACCCAGTACTTC. It is translated as CASSIQGMEETQYF.

This chain connects TRBV7-9 to TRBJ2-7; TRBD2 matches 12 bases. The length of the CDR3 is 15 residues. Per germline, CDR1 SEHNR and CDR2 FQNEAQ (reference sequence). V lost 6 bases and J lost 6; bases outside the gene matches: 9. This chain's CDR3 is CASRPSGRELGEQYF. The DNA of the CDR3 is TGTGCCAGCAGACCTAGCGGGAGGGAACTGGGCGAGCAGTACTTC. The variable domain in full, completed from reference TRBV7-9 and TRBJ2-7, reads DTGVSQNPRHKITKRGQNVTFRCDPISEHNRLYWYRQTLGQGPEFLTYFQNEAQLEKSRLLSDRFSAERPKGSFSTLEIQRTEQGDSAMYLCASRPSGRELGEQYFGPGTRLTVT.

At least ten counts were recorded for this clonotype. The gene calls are TRBV9 and TRBJ2-3, with D perhaps matching TRBD2 (5 bases). V was pared by 4 bases and J by 4 bases, with 16 bases between. The germline V gene has CDR1 SGDLS and CDR2 YYNGEE. This CDR3 contains 15 residues. The CDR3 is CASSPRGYQADTQYF. The CDR3 DNA sequence: TGTGCCAGCAGCCCGAGAGGGTACCAGGCAGATACGCAGTATTTT.

CDR3 coding DNA: TGTGCCAGCAGTGAGACAGAGAGGAACACTGAAGCTTTCTTT. Translating it yields CASSETERNTEAFF. This chain uses TRBV6-1 with TRBJ1-1, with a tentative D call TRBD1 (5 bases). The CDR3 contains 14 residues. The germline V and J ends were trimmed by 3 bases and 1 base, with 9 bases remaining between them. Germline V lookup: CDR1 MNHNS, CDR2 SASEGT.

This clonotype has more than one count but fewer than ten. The chain couples TRBV7-6 to TRBJ2-1; 9 bases align to TRBD1. The CDR3 is 16 amino acids. In germline, CDR1 is SGHVS, CDR2 FNYEAQ. Germline trimming cut 1 base from V and 7 bases from J; bases unmatched to any gene: 8. The CDR3 region has the DNA TGTGCCAGCAGCTTAGTCGACCCGGGACAGGGTAATGAGCAGTTCTTC. Amino acids: CASSLVDPGQGNEQFF.

The chain uses TRBV18 and TRBJ2-4; D gene ambiguous. This CDR3 spans 14 amino acids. Between the trimmed V and J ends, which lost 3 bases and 8 bases, there was a span of 14 bases. The germline V gene encodes CDR1 KGHSH and CDR2 LQKENI. The CDR3, as DNA: TGTGCCAGCTCACCCTTGGGCGTGGTGGACATTCAGTACTTC. Amino acid sequence: CASSPLGVVDIQYF.

This clonotype was seen ten or more times. A read error may account for a junction end that differs from germline. The rearrangement joins TRBV7-7 to TRBJ2-3, with TRBD2 identical over 9 bases. The CDR3 runs to 15 residues. Germline V gene data show CDR1 as SSHAT and CDR2 as FNYEAQ (reference sequence). For the CDR3, the DNA is TGTGCTAGCAGCCCGGGACTAGCTAGCACAGATACGCAGTATTTT. It translates to CASSPGLASTDTQYF.

This clonotype was counted a few times. The chain carries TRBV4-3 and TRBJ1-2; TRBD1 is a possible D gene (5 bases). The V gene lost 3 bases and the J gene lost 7 bases, with 21 bases spanning the gap. This CDR3 comprises 16 residues. Germline CDR1 is LGHNA and CDR2 is YSLEER. The CDR3 reads CASSQNPRPGGGGYTF. In DNA, the CDR3 is TGCGCCAGCAGCCAGAATCCCCGCCCGGGTGGGGGTGGCTACACCTTC.

This clonotype has ten or more counts. CDR3 in DNA: TGTGCCAGCGGACAGGGATCCTACGAGCAGTACTTC. Its translation: CASGQGSYEQYF. The chain couples TRBV6-9 to TRBJ2-7; the match to TRBD1 covers 8 bases. Trimming at V came to 8 bases and at J to 1 base, leaving 1 base not matched to a gene. The germline V gene has CDR1 MNHGY and CDR2 SVAAGI. CDR3 size: 12 residues.

Details on this clonotype: This may be a read error: a much more frequent sequence differs by one nucleotide. V usage is TRBV12-3 or TRBV12-4 and J usage is TRBJ1-1; D call uncertain. CDR3 length: 13 residues. The CDR3 DNA follows: TGTGTCAGCAGTTTAGCAGCGGCCCATGAAGCTTTCTTT. It is translated as CVSSLAAAHEAFF.

The chain employs TRBV3-1 and TRBJ2-1; no firm D call. Per germline, CDR1 LGHDT and CDR2 YNNKEL (reference sequence). This CDR3 has 13 residues. The V end was cut by 1 base, the J end by 9 bases, with 10 bases between. CDR3 nucleotide sequence: TGTGCCAGCAGCCAAGTGGAGTTCCTTGAGCAGTTCTTC. The encoded protein is CASSQVEFLEQFF.

This clonotype was counted between two and nine times. This rearrangement joins TRBV6-5 to TRBJ1-2, with D tentatively TRBD1 (5 bases). The length of the CDR3 is 15 residues. The ends were cut back, 2 bases at V and 7 bases at J, with 17 bases in the middle. CDR1 and CDR2 from the germline V gene are MNHEY and SVGAGI. CDR3 protein: CASSYRSRGDGGYTF. For the CDR3, the DNA is TGTGCCAGCAGTTACCGTTCCCGGGGGGATGGTGGCTACACCTTC.

Here the CDR3 reads CSARGGSYDRGGYTF. The CDR3 coding sequence is TGCAGTGCTAGAGGGGGGTCTTACGACAGGGGGGGCTACACCTTC. The chain carries TRBV20-1 and TRBJ1-2; 9 positions agree with TRBD1. V dropped 1 base and J dropped 8; count of bases not matched to a gene: 11. The CDR3 extends over 15 amino acids. From germline, CDR1 is DFQATT and CDR2 SNEGSKA (reference sequence).

This clonotype occurred a few times. The rearrangement links TRBV28 to TRBJ1-3; TRBD1 might be the D (5 bases). This CDR3 comprises 16 residues. The germline V gene has CDR1 MDHEN and CDR2 SYDVKM. Between the trimmed V and J ends, which lost 5 bases and 3 bases, there was a span of 17 bases. In DNA, the CDR3 is TGTGCCAGCAGTCCAAGACAGAATACCTTTGGAAACACCATATATTTT. Translated, it gives CASSPRQNTFGNTIYF.

This clonotype has more than one count but fewer than ten. The chain employs TRBV4-3 and TRBJ2-1; the D gene is possibly TRBD1 (6 bases). The CDR3 loop spans 16 amino acids. Per germline, CDR1 LGHNA and CDR2 YSLEER. V lost 0 bases and J lost 2, with 11 bases in between. CDR3 residues: CASSQEPPGAYNEQFF. The CDR3 region has the DNA TGCGCCAGCAGCCAAGAACCACCAGGGGCCTACAATGAGCAGTTCTTC.

The chain combines TRBV7-3 with TRBJ2-1; 11 bases are a match to TRBD2. The length of the CDR3 is 16 residues. The trim removed 1 base at V and 8 bases at J, leaving 7 bases unmatched. Germline V lookup: CDR1 SGHTA, CDR2 FQGTGA. The CDR3 spells CASSLIPSGRSHEQFF. The CDR3 DNA reads TGTGCCAGCAGCTTAATTCCTAGCGGGAGGTCGCATGAGCAGTTCTTC.

This chain joins TRBV20-1 and TRBJ2-5; D possibly matches TRBD1 or TRBD2 (5 bases each). The CDR3 spans 14 residues. Per the germline V gene, CDR1 is DFQATT and CDR2 is SNEGSKA (reference sequence). The V end was cut by 3 bases, the J end by 5 bases, with 16 bases between. The CDR3 loop reads CSASSPGPGETQYF. The CDR3 DNA reads as TGCAGTGCTAGTTCCCCGGGGCCGGGGGAGACCCAGTACTTC.

The V call is TRBV7-2, the J call TRBJ2-1, with 14 positions matching TRBD2. The V and J ends lost 8 bases and 13 bases, in that order; junction bases with no gene match: 10. Germline-derived CDR1 and CDR2 are SGHTA and FQGNSA. This CDR3 region has 14 residues. CDR3 sequence: CASATSGRAYGQFF. The CDR3 DNA is TGTGCCAGCGCGACTAGCGGGAGGGCCTATGGCCAGTTCTTC.

This clonotype was detected many times. The CDR3 is CASSVGNGKNIQYF. CDR3 bases: TGTGCCAGCAGCGTCGGGAACGGAAAAAACATTCAGTACTTC. This chain joins TRBV9 and TRBJ2-4, with D possibly matching TRBD2 (5 bases). Germline CDR1 is SGDLS and CDR2 is YYNGEE. The CDR3 extends over 14 amino acids. The V end lost 2 bases, the J end lost 4 bases, and 10 bases lay between the germline ends. Full variable domain (remainder filled in from reference TRBV9 and TRBJ2-4): DSGVTQTPKHLITATGQRVTLRCSPRSGDLSVYWYQQSLDQGLQFLIQYYNGEERAKGNILERFSAQQFPDLHSELNLSSLELGDSALYFCASSVGNGKNIQYFGAGTRLSVL.

The genes are TRBV7-8 and TRBJ2-4, with D unclear. This CDR3 region has 14 residues. The germline V and J ends were trimmed by 6 bases and 2 bases, with 11 bases remaining between them. Germline CDR1 and CDR2: SGHVS and FQNEAQ. The CDR3 is CASSFDISKNIQYF. In nucleotides, the CDR3 is TGTGCCAGCAGTTTTGACATATCCAAAAACATTCAGTACTTC.

The J gene is TRBJ2-5, the V gene TRBV19; D perhaps matches TRBD1 (6 bases). V lost 10 bases, J lost 1 base, and 16 bases lay in between. This CDR3 has 14 amino acids. Germline lookup yields CDR1 LNHDA and CDR2 SQIVND (reference sequence). The CDR3 protein is CATTSGQFQETQYF. Here the CDR3 DNA reads TGTGCCACCACATCTGGACAGTTCCAAGAGACCCAGTACTTC.